Presented here are 18 T cell receptor beta chains from one specimen sequenced in a study of graft-versus-host responses after intestinal transplantation. Sequencing was performed with immunoSEQ multiplex PCR; in TCRdb, only in-frame clones are kept and a portion is missing. Here the sample spans around 97,000 clones, roughly 93% being singletons. These receptors' antigens are unknown. Specimen: unstimulated CD8+ T cells sorted from spleen or lymph node cells, collected before intestinal transplant. The receptor source for this set is a human donor who received an intestinal transplant.

The rearrangement links TRBV7-9 to TRBJ2-7; D is ambiguous. This CDR3 is built from 12 residues. Between the trimmed V and J ends, which lost 1 base and 11 bases, there was a span of 12 bases. CDR1 is SEHNR, CDR2 FQNEAQ, per germline (reference sequence). CDR3 coding DNA: TGTGCCAGCAGCTTAGGGCGGAGAGATGAGTACTTC. Protein product: CASSLGRRDEYF.

V usage is TRBV2 and J usage is TRBJ2-7, with 10 bases identical to TRBD2. Germline CDR1 SNHLY, CDR2 FYNNEI. This CDR3 is built from 14 residues. The V and J ends lost 7 bases and 4 bases, in that order; junction bases with no gene match: 7. The CDR3 protein is CASTVAGGLYEQYF. DNA of the CDR3: TGTGCCAGCACCGTAGCGGGGGGACTATACGAGCAGTACTTC.

This clone has a single count. V usage is TRBV5-6 and J usage is TRBJ1-2, with 9 positions matching TRBD1. With V trimmed by 2 bases and J by 3 bases, 2 bases remained unmatched. Germline V gene data show CDR1 as SGHDT and CDR2 as YYEEEE. This CDR3 has 14 amino acids. CDR3 residues: CASSLQGADYGYTF. Written as DNA, the CDR3 is TGTGCCAGCAGCTTACAGGGGGCGGACTATGGCTACACCTTC.

The chain links TRBV29-1 to TRBJ2-3, with a weak D call TRBD1 (6 bases). Trimming shortened V by 6 bases and J by 6 bases, and 22 bases separated the two germline ends. Looked up from germline, CDR1 is SQVTM and CDR2 is ANQGSEA. This CDR3 has 15 amino acids. CDR3 sequence reads: CSVGDRLPGLDTQYF. In DNA form, the CDR3 reads TGCAGCGTGGGAGACAGGCTACCAGGTTTGGATACGCAGTATTTT.

The chain joins TRBV5-6 to TRBJ2-1, with TRBD1 matching over 7 bases. CDR1 is SGHDT and CDR2 is YYEEEE in the germline V gene. This CDR3 contains 15 residues. The V segment lost 0 bases and the J segment 5 bases; nucleotides outside the gene matches: 5. The CDR3 DNA reads as TGTGCCAGCAGCTTGGAGGGACAGAGTCACAATGAGCAGTTCTTC. The encoded protein is CASSLEGQSHNEQFF.

The chain is built from TRBV5-6 and TRBJ2-3, with 9 bases aligning to TRBD2. The CDR3 spans 16 residues. CDR1 SGHDT and CDR2 YYEEEE come from the germline V gene. The trim removed 4 bases at V and 0 bases at J, leaving 6 bases unmatched. The chain's CDR3 is CASSHAGGGSTDTQYF. CDR3 DNA: TGTGCCAGCAGCCATGCGGGGGGGGGAAGCACAGATACGCAGTATTTT.

The V gene is TRBV29-1, the J gene TRBJ2-7; the match to TRBD1 covers 7 bases. CDR3 length equals 15 residues. The trim removed 3 bases at V and 1 base at J, leaving 9 bases unmatched. Germline values: CDR1 SQVTM, CDR2 ANQGSEA. CDR3 in DNA: TGCAGCGTTGAGGCCAGGGGGACGAGTTCCTACGAGCAGTACTTC. Translating it yields CSVEARGTSSYEQYF.

V usage is TRBV9 and J usage is TRBJ2-1, with 7 bases identical to TRBD2. Germline V gives CDR1 SGDLS, CDR2 YYNGEE. J gave up 6 bases and V 4 bases, and 10 bases lay outside the gene matches. The CDR3 totals 15 residues. The CDR3 nucleotides read TGTGCCAGCAGCCCGGGGGGATCATTGGGCAATGAGCAGTTCTTC. Translation gives CASSPGGSLGNEQFF.

V and J are TRBV5-1 and TRBJ2-1, with 8 bases lining up with TRBD1. The CDR3 runs 16 residues. V was clipped by 4 bases and J by 1 base; unmatched bases: 7. Germline values: CDR1 SGHRS, CDR2 YFSETQ. In DNA form, the CDR3 reads TGCGCCAGCAGCCCCTTAGGACAGGGATCCTACAATGAGCAGTTCTTC. It is translated as CASSPLGQGSYNEQFF.

V is TRBV2 and J is TRBJ1-1; D not certain. CDR1 SNHLY and CDR2 FYNNEI come from the germline V gene. CDR3 size: 12 residues. Trimming took off 8 bases at V and 7 bases at J, with 14 bases between the two ends. The CDR3 region is CASRATIVEAFF. The CDR3 DNA follows: TGTGCCAGCCGGGCGACCATCGTTGAAGCTTTCTTT.

The CDR3 is CASSPRPTGSEQFF. For the CDR3, the DNA is TGCGCCAGCAGCCCAAGACCGACCGGGAGTGAGCAGTTCTTC. The rearrangement joins TRBV4-1 to TRBJ2-1; TRBD2 might be the D (6 bases). The CDR3 consists of 14 residues. V gave up 4 bases and J gave up 9 bases, with 16 bases separating them. Germline V CDR1 and CDR2: MGHRA, YSYEKL.

The chain uses TRBV19 and TRBJ2-1; possible D gene TRBD2, 7 bases. Per germline, CDR1 LNHDA and CDR2 SQIVND (reference sequence). V dropped 5 bases and J dropped 4 bases, with 15 bases sitting between them. The CDR3 has 15 amino acids. The chain's CDR3 is CASSPRGGEYNEQFF. CDR3 nucleotide sequence: TGTGCCAGTAGTCCGAGGGGGGGTGAGTACAATGAGCAGTTCTTC.

V gene TRBV5-4 combines with J gene TRBJ1-2; D remains unclear. CDR3 length: 16 residues. Between the trimmed V and J ends, which lost 4 bases and 6 bases, there was a span of 22 bases. The germline CDR1 and CDR2 sequences are SGHNT and YYREEE (reference sequence). CDR3 amino acids: CASSSPMATPVNGYTF. The CDR3 nucleotides read TGTGCCAGCAGCAGTCCAATGGCTACACCTGTCAATGGCTACACCTTC.

Only one count was recorded for this clone. The chain couples TRBV6-6 to TRBJ2-7; D remains unclear. V lost 6 bases and J lost 2, with 5 bases in between. The germline gives CDR1 MNHNY, CDR2 SVGAGI (reference sequence). The CDR3 is 11 residues long. CDR3 coding DNA: TGTGCCAGCAGGACCGCCTACGAGCAGTACTTC. Amino acids: CASRTAYEQYF.

The chain links TRBV18 to TRBJ2-3; 10 bases match TRBD1. CDR1 KGHSH and CDR2 LQKENI come from the germline V gene. The CDR3 is 15 amino acids. Unmatched junction bases numbered 6, after V lost 5 bases and J lost 4 bases. The CDR3 protein is CASSGTGVTSDTQYF. The CDR3 coding sequence is TGTGCCAGCTCAGGGACAGGGGTCACGTCAGATACGCAGTATTTT.

This rearrangement joins TRBV5-1 to TRBJ1-1; D gene ambiguous. Trimming removed 0 bases at V and 10 bases at J, with 13 bases between. In germline, CDR1 is SGHRS, CDR2 YFSETQ. This CDR3 contains 13 residues. The CDR3 DNA is TGCGCCAGCAGCTTGGCCTTCAGGAAAAGAGCTTTCTTT. It is translated as CASSLAFRKRAFF.

V usage is TRBV19 and J usage is TRBJ1-2; weak D call: TRBD1 (6 bases). In germline, CDR1 is LNHDA, CDR2 SQIVND (reference sequence). The CDR3 contains 15 residues. V was clipped by 8 bases and J by 4 bases, with 20 bases between them. The CDR3 region is CASHPWGRSVYGYTF. DNA of the CDR3: TGTGCCAGTCACCCCTGGGGGCGATCGGTCTATGGCTACACCTTC.

The chain links TRBV6-1 to TRBJ1-5, with D perhaps matching TRBD1 (5 bases). CDR1 is MNHNS, CDR2 SASEGT, per germline. There are 15 residues in the CDR3. CDR3 nucleotides: TGTGGGTCTGGACCCAGGGACCAGATGGGGCAGCCCCAGCATTTT. Amino acids: CGSGPRDQMGQPQHF.